A single sample is the source of the 12 T cell receptor beta chains below, sequenced in a study of CD8 T cells in Susac syndrome. The RNA input was roughly 0.45 to 1 ug, and it was reverse transcribed with random hexamers. TCRdb processed the immunoSEQ multiplex PCR reads anew with MiXCR; each CDR3 protein has one entry. Of 150,000 to 200,000 distinct CDR3 sequences in the sample, approximately 94% are singletons; the top ten hold about 0.094%. The specimen was CD4+ T cells from PBMCs. Receptors were obtained from a human donor with multiple sclerosis.

The chain recombines TRBV4-1 with TRBJ2-5; 7 positions match TRBD2. The CDR3 sequence is 14 residues long. Germline V gene sequence: CDR1 MGHRA, CDR2 YSYEKL. V was pared by 3 bases and J by 2 bases, with 3 bases of the junction left unmatched. The DNA for the CDR3 is TGCGCCAGCAGCCAGGGCGGGAGACAAGAGACCCAGTACTTC. Its translation is CASSQGGRQETQYF.

The gene calls are TRBV5-1 and TRBJ2-5; D remains ambiguous. The CDR3 totals 13 residues. Germline V gives CDR1 SGHRS, CDR2 YFSETQ. Trimming took 4 bases from V and 2 from J, leaving 9 bases between them. In DNA form, the CDR3 reads TGCGCCAGCAGCGGGCAGATGCAAGAGACCCAGTACTTC. It yields the protein CASSGQMQETQYF.

The chain is built from TRBV9 and TRBJ1-1; tentative D call: TRBD1 (5 bases). CDR3 length: 14 amino acids. With 1 base removed from V and 4 bases from J, the gap between germline ends came to 11 bases. Germline V gene lookup returns CDR1 SGDLS and CDR2 YYNGEE. The DNA of the CDR3 is TGTGCCAGCAGCGTATCCAGGGACGTCACTGAAGCTTTCTTT. Protein product: CASSVSRDVTEAFF.

The CDR3 loop reads CAWSLGWTGELFF. CDR3 DNA: TGTGCCTGGAGTCTGGGGTGGACCGGGGAGCTGTTTTTT. The gene calls are TRBV30 and TRBJ2-2; no firm D call. This CDR3 region has 13 residues. CDR1 and CDR2 from the germline V gene are GTSNPN and SVGIG (reference sequence). V lost 2 bases to trimming and J lost 5 bases, with 9 bases between them.

This sequence joins TRBV6-6 and TRBJ2-1; D possibly uses TRBD1 or TRBD2 (6 bases each). V was trimmed by 5 bases and J by 8 bases, leaving 13 bases between them. The CDR3 contains 13 residues. Germline CDR1 and CDR2: MNHNY and SVGAGI (reference sequence). The CDR3 bases are TGTGCCAGCAGTCCCCTTAGGGGGGATGAGCAGTTCTTC. Translation gives CASSPLRGDEQFF.

The rearrangement joins TRBV29-1 to TRBJ1-1; D may be TRBD1 (5 bases). The length of the CDR3 is 14 residues. Trimming removed 6 bases from V and 4 bases from J, with 18 bases in between. CDR1 and CDR2 from the germline V gene are SQVTM and ANQGSEA. DNA for the CDR3: TGCAGCGTCGTAGACATGAACGGGGGCACTGAAGCTTTCTTT. Amino acids: CSVVDMNGGTEAFF.

V and J are TRBV6-1 and TRBJ2-7; D perhaps matches TRBD1 (7 bases). V was cut by 4 bases and J by 2 bases, with 12 bases left in between. The CDR3 runs 14 residues. Germline assignment: CDR1 MNHNS and CDR2 SASEGT. CDR3 nucleotide sequence: TGTGCCAGCAGTGGCGGGACAGTAACCTACGAGCAGTACTTC. This translates into CASSGGTVTYEQYF.

This clonotype was seen a single time. The gene calls are TRBV6-5 and TRBJ1-2; weak D call: TRBD1 (6 bases). This CDR3 has 15 amino acids. Germline V gene sequence: CDR1 MNHEY, CDR2 SVGAGI. V lost 3 bases, J lost 8 bases, and 19 bases lay in between. For the CDR3, the DNA is TGTGCCAGCAGTTATTTGGGGGCCCCCAGGATGGGCTACACCTTC. Its protein is CASSYLGAPRMGYTF.

The V call is TRBV5-1, the J call TRBJ2-7; the D gene is possibly TRBD1 (6 bases). The V gene lost 4 bases and the J gene lost 3 bases, with 14 bases spanning the gap. Germline CDR1 and CDR2: SGHRS and YFSETQ. The CDR3 runs to 14 residues. The CDR3: CASSLGQILYEQYF. CDR3 bases: TGCGCCAGCAGCCTTGGACAGATCCTCTACGAGCAGTACTTC.

The chain has TRBV20-1 and TRBJ2-2; D possibly corresponds to TRBD2 (6 bases). The CDR3 length is 14 residues. V was shortened by 2 bases and J by 4 bases, with 11 bases between the two germline ends. CDR1 is DFQATT and CDR2 is SNEGSKA in the germline V gene (reference sequence). As DNA, the CDR3 is TGCAGTGCTAGACGGGAGTTAAGCACCGGGGAGCTGTTTTTT. Protein product: CSARRELSTGELFF.

The genes are TRBV23-1 and TRBJ2-7; 7 nucleotides agree with TRBD1. TRBV23-1 is filed as an ORF, its function uncertain. J lost 2 bases, V lost 4 bases, and 5 bases had no gene match. The CDR3 totals 14 residues. CDR3 sequence (DNA): TGCGCCAGCAGTCGGTGGACAGGCCCCTACGAGCAGTACTTC. Its translation is CASSRWTGPYEQYF.

This sequence joins TRBV12-3 or TRBV12-4 and TRBJ2-2, with D perhaps TRBD1 (5 bases). The length of the CDR3 is 13 residues. V gave up 10 bases and J gave up 1 base, with 10 bases separating them. CDR3 sequence (DNA): TGTGCCATCGTTGACAGGAACACCGGGGAGCTGTTTTTT. It codes for CAIVDRNTGELFF.